These T cell receptor beta chains were read from a single sample in a study of cytotoxic CD8 clonotypes in ibrutinib-treated CLL. The table came from immunoSEQ multiplex PCR; TCRdb's copy has only in-frame clones and leaves some out. The top ten hold approximately 27% of the sample, which has approximately 140,000 clones, 70% to 80% seen once. The material was PBMCs, obtained after 12 months of ibrutinib treatment. The origin of the receptors is a human donor with chronic lymphocytic leukemia. CDR3s include the opening cysteine and the closing phenylalanine or tryptophan. Each record gives: D gene, V gene, CDR3 length, CDR3 protein. D genes are given only for firm matches.

.,TRBV7-9,17,CASSPSGTAGLTGELFF
.,TRBV7-6,16,CASSLQTEGSGNTIYF
TRBD1,TRBV5-1,14,CASSTQTGDYGYTF
.,TRBV6-5,15,CASSPDTYSNQPQHF
.,TRBV12-5,13,CASGLFGGTEAFF
.,TRBV5-1,16,CASSLARVGGTDTQYF
.,TRBV18,13,CASSPQRNEKLFF
.,TRBV7-9,12,CASSTIAGEQYF
.,TRBV6-5,14,CASSWDRGLYGYTF
.,TRBV5-5,13,CASSLLVYTEAFF
.,TRBV21-1,16,CASSKPGSGRVCTQYF
.,TRBV7-2,15,CASSVNQGTTDTQYF
.,TRBV5-5,13,CASSLGGNTEAFF
.,TRBV5-1,15,CASSLEVGRVDGYTF
TRBD1,TRBV12-5,16,CASGLDPETGIHEQFF
TRBD1,TRBV6-6,10,CARTGGEQYF
.,TRBV5-1,16,CASSLDSALSGNTIYF
.,TRBV7-9,15,CASSPGGSGANVLTF
.,TRBV27,14,CASSRGNYNYGYTF
.,TRBV6-1,10,CASRDWEQYF
.,TRBV5-1,17,CASSFETGKISGNTIYF
.,TRBV11-2,12,CASSLWGAEAFF
.,TRBV6-1,14,CASSERPVGNTIYF
.,TRBV7-7,13,CASSQDTNTEAFF
TRBD2,TRBV19,16,CASSNLLAGVTGELFF
.,TRBV5-1,15,CASSFISSSTDTQYF
TRBD1,TRBV4-1,14,CASSHTGTGYEQYF
TRBD1,TRBV7-3,16,CASSPGQGGNTGELFF
.,TRBV6-1,14,CASRQVVFYNEQFF
.,TRBV4-2,14,CASSRDRQTYGYTF
.,TRBV5-1,17,CASSLVGGLATNEKLFF